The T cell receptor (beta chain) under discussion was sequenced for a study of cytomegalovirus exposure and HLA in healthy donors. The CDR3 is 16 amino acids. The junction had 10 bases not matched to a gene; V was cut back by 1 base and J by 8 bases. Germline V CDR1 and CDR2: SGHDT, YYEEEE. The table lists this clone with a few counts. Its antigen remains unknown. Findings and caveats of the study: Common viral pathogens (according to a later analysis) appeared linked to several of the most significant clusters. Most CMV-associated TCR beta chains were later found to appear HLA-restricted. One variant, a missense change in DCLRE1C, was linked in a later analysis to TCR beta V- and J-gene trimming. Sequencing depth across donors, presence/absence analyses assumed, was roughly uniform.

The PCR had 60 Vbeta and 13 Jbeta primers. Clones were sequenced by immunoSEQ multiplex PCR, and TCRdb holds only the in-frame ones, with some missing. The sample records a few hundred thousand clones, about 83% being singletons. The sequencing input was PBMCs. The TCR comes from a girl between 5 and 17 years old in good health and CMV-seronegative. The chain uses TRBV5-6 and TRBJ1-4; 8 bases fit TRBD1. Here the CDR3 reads CASSLWGAGGEEKLFF. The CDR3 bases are TGTGCCAGCAGCTTGTGGGGGGCAGGGGGCGAAGAAAAACTGTTTTTT. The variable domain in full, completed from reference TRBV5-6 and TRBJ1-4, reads DAGVTQSPTHLIKTRGQQVTLRCSPKSGHDTVSWYQQALGQGPQFIFQYYEEEERQRGNFPDRFSGHQFPNYSSELNVNALLLGDSALYLCASSLWGAGGEEKLFFGSGTQLSVL.